Listed below are T cell receptor beta chains from one sample, sequenced in a study of blood T cell repertoires in COVID-19. Profiling relied on immunoSEQ multiplex PCR, and the TCRdb table lists in-frame clones only, not all of them. Here the sample spans about 250,000 clones, 87% being singletons. Sequenced material: PBMCs or T cells enriched from blood (not recorded which). These receptor sequences come from a woman under 40 with acute COVID-19. The CDR3 runs from the conserved cysteine through the conserved F or W. D genes are given only for firm matches. Size is stated for part of the rows, as once, few or many counts, or as a class when the clone is expanded.

>.|once|TRBV2|TRBJ2-7
CARSLGVDRPYEQYF
TGTGCCAGGTCTCTAGGTGTGGATCGCCCCTACGAGCAGTACTTC
>TRBD2|.|TRBV5-6|TRBJ2-3
CASSLEASGRASDTQYF
TGTGCCAGCAGCTTGGAGGCTAGCGGGAGGGCCTCAGATACGCAGTATTTT
>.|.|TRBV19|TRBJ1-2
CASSELGGLNYGYTF
TGTGCCAGTAGCGAGTTGGGGGGGCTCAACTATGGCTACACCTTC
>.|.|TRBV5-1|TRBJ1-3
CASSLGSFRTHSGNTIYF
TGCGCCAGCAGCTTGGGGTCCTTCCGGACACACTCTGGAAACACCATATATTTT
>.|.|TRBV5-8|TRBJ1-3
CASSLYSGGNTIYF
TGTGCCAGCAGCTTATACAGTGGCGGAAACACCATATATTTT
>.|once|TRBV5-5|TRBJ2-3
CASSLSLTDTQYF
TGTGCCAGCAGCTTATCCCTCACAGATACGCAGTATTTT
>TRBD2|many|TRBV20-1|TRBJ2-1
CSASYGGGASGNEQFF
TGCAGTGCTAGTTACGGCGGGGGGGCCTCGGGCAATGAGCAGTTCTTC
>TRBD1|.|TRBV19|TRBJ1-4
CASSPGQGARKLFF
TGTGCCAGTAGTCCGGGACAGGGGGCTCGAAAACTGTTTTTT
>.|once|TRBV20-1|TRBJ2-3
CSARDPGTGYF
TGCAGTGCTAGAGATCCCGGCACAGGGTATTTT
>TRBD2|.|TRBV11-2|TRBJ2-1
CASSSLAGGPRYNEQFF
TGTGCCAGCAGCAGTTTAGCGGGGGGGCCTCGGTACAATGAGCAGTTCTTC
>.|.|TRBV19|TRBJ2-3
CASSIGPGIGTDTQYF
TGTGCCAGTAGTATCGGCCCAGGGATAGGTACAGATACGCAGTATTTT
>.|.|TRBV21-1|TRBJ1-1
CASSKTGGDTEAFF
TGTGCCAGCAGCAAAACAGGGGGCGACACTGAAGCTTTCTTT
>.|.|TRBV7-2|TRBJ1-3
CASSLGASGNTIYF
TGTGCCAGCAGCTTAGGGGCGTCTGGAAACACCATATATTTT
>TRBD2|.|TRBV28|TRBJ2-7
CASSLGLAGGSNEQYF
TGTGCCAGCAGTCTTGGACTAGCGGGAGGTTCGAACGAGCAGTACTTC
>.|.|TRBV28|TRBJ1-4
CASHGVYEKLFF
TGTGCCAGCCACGGGGTCTACGAAAAACTGTTTTTT
>.|.|TRBV11-2|TRBJ1-1
CASSQVLTGEAFF
TGTGCCAGCAGCCAGGTCCTGACAGGCGAAGCTTTCTTT
>TRBD1|few|TRBV7-9|TRBJ2-7
CASSTTDRAYEQYF
TGTGCCAGCAGCACGACGGACAGGGCCTACGAGCAGTACTTC
>TRBD1|.|TRBV5-5|TRBJ1-5
CASSLEQGNNQPQHF
TGTGCCAGCAGCTTGGAACAGGGGAACAATCAGCCCCAGCATTTT
>TRBD1|few|TRBV7-8|TRBJ2-7
CASSLGGQNEQYF
TGTGCCAGCAGCTTAGGGGGACAGAACGAGCAGTACTTC
>.|.|TRBV29-1|TRBJ2-5
CSSVQDKQETQYF
TGCAGCTCAGTCCAGGACAAACAAGAGACCCAGTACTTC
>TRBD2|.|TRBV28|TRBJ2-7
CASSFKTSEPSYEQYF
TGTGCCAGCAGTTTCAAGACTAGCGAGCCCTCCTACGAGCAGTACTTC
>.|.|TRBV7-6|TRBJ2-6
CASSLRGATSGANVLTF
TGTGCCAGCAGCTTACGCGGGGCAACTTCTGGGGCCAACGTCCTGACTTTC
>.|.|TRBV7-3|TRBJ1-2
CASSTQGENGYTF
TGTGCCAGCAGCACGCAGGGTGAGAATGGCTACACCTTC
>.|.|TRBV12-3/TRBV12-4|TRBJ2-2
CASRDSNTGELFF
TGTGCCAGCAGGGACTCAAACACCGGGGAGCTGTTTTTT
>TRBD1|.|TRBV28|TRBJ1-4
CASSTPGQINEKLFF
TGTGCCAGCAGTACCCCGGGACAGATTAATGAAAAACTGTTTTTT
>.|few|TRBV21-1|TRBJ2-3
CASFQAGGRSDTQYF
TGTGCCAGCTTTCAAGCGGGAGGGAGGTCAGATACGCAGTATTTT
>TRBD1|.|TRBV3-1/TRBV3-2|TRBJ1-5
CASRGQARCNQPQHF
TGTGCCAGCAGGGGACAGGCAAGGTGCAATCAGCCCCAGCATTTT
>.|.|TRBV18|TRBJ1-4
CASSSEIGEKLFF
TGTGCCAGCTCCTCGGAGATAGGTGAAAAACTGTTTTTT
>TRBD1|.|TRBV5-1|TRBJ1-6
CASSLRDRDHNSPLHF
TGCGCCAGCAGTCTCCGGGACAGGGACCATAATTCACCCCTCCACTTT
>TRBD1|.|TRBV19|TRBJ2-7
CASSIRTGGDHEQYF
TGTGCCAGTAGTATAAGGACAGGGGGAGATCACGAGCAGTACTTC
>.|.|TRBV29-1|TRBJ2-7
CSVEDSDRTGEQYF
TGCAGCGTTGAAGATAGTGACAGAACGGGCGAGCAGTACTTC
>TRBD1|.|TRBV2|TRBJ1-4
CASSEGTGLDEKLFF
TGTGCCAGCAGTGAAGGGACAGGCCTTGATGAAAAACTGTTTTTT
>.|.|TRBV28|TRBJ1-5
CATKGRTSNQPQHF
TGTGCTACTAAAGGCAGAACTAGCAATCAGCCCCAGCATTTT
>.|few|TRBV11-2|TRBJ2-2
CASSLREKAGELFF
TGTGCCAGCAGCTTACGGGAGAAGGCCGGGGAGCTGTTTTTT
>.|.|TRBV7-8|TRBJ1-6
CASSSDSYNSPLHF
TGTGCCAGCAGCTCGGACAGCTATAATTCACCCCTCCACTTT
>TRBD2|.|TRBV9|TRBJ2-5
CASSLTAGGGETQYF
TGTGCCAGCAGCCTCACAGCGGGGGGCGGGGAGACCCAGTACTTC